This T cell receptor beta chain is from a study of blood T cells in healthy people across ages. Study-level results: It was the long-lived donors that had more naive CD4+ cells and higher diversity than aged donors. Any conclusive comparison of naive versus antigen-experienced cells was prevented by using unsorted PBMCs. As age increased, TCR beta diversity per million T cells fell in a roughly linear fashion.

Donors each provided about 9.5 milliliters of peripheral blood. The CDR3 has 15 residues. Germline-derived CDR1 and CDR2 are MNHNY and SVGAGI (reference sequence). Trimming at V came to 6 bases and at J to 3 bases, leaving 9 bases not matched to a gene. This clonotype has ten or more counts. The target antigen is unknown. A second PCR of about 7 to 12 cycles used a sample-barcoded 5' primer and a J-beta primer mix. Each CDR3 protein gets one entry after TCRdb re-called the 5' RACE reads with MiXCR. The sample lists 550,000 to 800,000 distinct CDR3 sequences, about 34% occurring once. The rearrangement joins TRBV6-6 to TRBJ2-5; TRBD1 aligns across 8 bases. The sequenced sample was blood. The source of this sequence is a woman older than 75 in good health. CDR3 loop: CASRTTGGGEETQYF. CDR3 coding DNA: TGTGCCAGCAGAACCACAGGGGGAGGAGAAGAGACCCAGTACTTC.